The present T cell receptor (beta chain) was sequenced within a study of human T cells and chemical hapten exposure. Study overall: The sensitizer, 2% DPC, was used on about 2 cm by about 2 cm of upper inner arm skin. Study-wide results and caveats: Expanded TCRs formed significantly more large CDR3 similarity clusters than controls.

In the case of this clonotype: The antigen is unknown.

Time point: patch test 1, 2 weeks after DPC sensitization. Treatment given: therapeutic diphenylcyclopropenone sensitization with weekly scalp DPC. Those who donated were patients with alopecia, 18 to 70 years of age, and suitable for DPC. The CDR3 has 11 amino acids. The ends were cut back, 8 bases at V and 3 bases at J, with 7 bases in the middle. The germline V gene has CDR1 SEHNR and CDR2 FQNEAQ (reference sequence). MiXCR, applied by TCRdb to the RACE reads, yields one record per CDR3 protein. The table shows 70,000 to 100,000 distinct CDR3 sequences, with 7% to 8% occurring only once. The sequence derives from a woman in her 30s with alopecia areata. Some clones in this sample may be carry-over from other donors' samples. The chain uses TRBV7-9 and TRBJ1-2; D gene ambiguous. This specimen was whole blood, taken in connection with sensitization to the hapten diphenylcyclopropenone (DPC). CDR3 sequence (DNA): TGTGCCAGCGGCAGCCACTATGGCTACACCTTC. It codes for CASGSHYGYTF.